This TCR beta chain was found in a study of shared T cell receptors in the human thymus. The V gene's germline CDR1 is MDHEN and CDR2 SYDVKM. The CDR3 is made up of 17 amino acids. Trimming removed 5 bases from V and 4 bases from J; junction bases left unmatched: 15. The method was immunoSEQ multiplex PCR; TCRdb's version includes in-frame clones alone and lacks a portion of them. The data contain 630,000 or so clones, about 87% of them singletons. The sample also formed part of further work on human thymus T cells. As that report states: In unrelated individuals, thymic repertoires overlapped highly, according to related research.

The chain uses TRBV28 and TRBJ2-7; the match to TRBD1 covers 9 bases. Material: thymocytes. This TCR came from a boy in the first two years of life with a congenital heart defect. The CDR3 sequence is CASSPSMRQGGTYEQYF. In DNA form, the CDR3 reads TGTGCCAGCAGTCCGTCTATGAGACAGGGGGGGACTTACGAGCAGTACTTC.